This TCR beta chain came from a study of blood T cell repertoires in COVID-19. Clones were sequenced by immunoSEQ multiplex PCR, and TCRdb holds only the in-frame ones, with some missing. The repertoire holds 350,000 to 450,000 clones, approximately 86% seen once, with less than 3.5% in the top ten. This CDR3 has 13 residues. Germline V CDR1 and CDR2: PRHDT, FYEKMQ (reference sequence). V shed 5 bases and J shed 6 bases, with 11 bases lying between them. The genes are TRBV13 and TRBJ2-1; D is ambiguous. The sample comprised peripheral blood. The clonotype originates from a human donor in a cohort sampled during active COVID-19. The CDR3 sequence is CASSPRLANEQFF. The CDR3, as DNA: TGTGCCAGCAGCCCGAGACTGGCCAATGAGCAGTTCTTC.